This T cell receptor (beta chain) was sequenced during a study of T-cell reconstitution after alpha-beta-depleted transplantation in children. Unique molecular identifiers were used to barcode this TCRbeta library. From the PCR reads, TCRdb called clonotypes with MiXCR, one entry per CDR3 protein. The table records 500,000 or so distinct CDR3 sequences, around a third of them present only once. The table lists this clonotype with many counts. This material consisted of PBMCs from the stem cell graft donor, taken from the stem cell graft. This sequence was found in a human donor who donated a stem cell graft to a child with aplastic anemia.

CDR3 loop: CASSADPPGYEQFF. The CDR3 DNA reads TGTGCCAGCAGTGCGGACCCCCCTGGTTATGAGCAGTTCTTC. V usage is TRBV2 and J usage is TRBJ2-1; the D is unclear. The V and J ends lost 4 bases and 8 bases respectively, with 15 bases between them. This CDR3 region has 14 residues. From germline, CDR1 is SNHLY and CDR2 FYNNEI.